The next 6 T cell receptor beta chains were all read from a single sample in a study of beta chain features in type 1 diabetes. TCRB transcripts that were expressed got sequenced, as all of the isolated RNA had been reverse transcribed. Some clones are missing from TCRdb's copy, which holds only in-frame ones; the method was immunoSEQ multiplex PCR. The table records 150,000 to 200,000 clones, 9% to 10% of them present only once. Sequenced: central memory CD4+ T cells from blood. The receptors shown here come from a woman aged 18-30 years in good health.

The chain couples TRBV30 to TRBJ2-5; TRBD2 is a possible D gene (5 bases). Germline CDR1 and CDR2: GTSNPN and SVGIG (reference sequence). CDR3 length: 13 amino acids. With 5 bases removed from V and 1 base from J, the gap between germline ends came to 11 bases. The CDR3 region is CAWGEQPQETQYF. CDR3 nucleotide sequence: TGTGCCTGGGGGGAGCAACCCCAAGAGACCCAGTACTTC.

V is TRBV5-1 and J is TRBJ2-5; 8 bases are shared with TRBD2. V was clipped by 5 bases and J by 5 bases; unmatched bases: 5. This CDR3 is 13 amino acids long. The V gene's germline CDR1 is SGHRS and CDR2 YFSETQ. CDR3 sequence reads: CASSPTSAETQYF. CDR3 DNA sequence: TGCGCCAGCAGTCCGACTAGCGCGGAGACCCAGTACTTC.

This chain links TRBV9 with TRBJ2-5; 8 bases line up with TRBD2. V lost 3 bases to trimming and J lost 2 bases; unmatched junction nucleotides: 12. Germline CDR1 is SGDLS and CDR2 is YYNGEE. This CDR3 has 17 residues. CDR3 sequence reads: CASSAGGRLHIQETQYF. The DNA for the CDR3 is TGTGCCAGCAGCGCGGGGGGGAGGCTCCACATTCAAGAGACCCAGTACTTC.

The J gene is TRBJ2-2, the V gene TRBV18; no definite D call. Germline loops: CDR1 KGHSH, CDR2 LQKENI. The V gene lost 0 bases and the J gene lost 7 bases, with 18 bases spanning the gap. CDR3 size: 17 residues. The CDR3 DNA is TGTGCCAGCTCACCACCATCGATGAGGCGTCCCGACGGGGAGCTGTTTTTT. Translation gives CASSPPSMRRPDGELFF.

The V call is TRBV11-3, the J call TRBJ2-1; D is possibly TRBD2 (5 bases). Germline CDR1 and CDR2: SGHNT and YENEEA. There are 13 residues in the CDR3. V was pared by 3 bases and J by 10 bases, with 13 bases between. In DNA, the CDR3 is TGTGCCAGCAGCTTGGATGAGGGCGCGGAGCAGTTCTTC. Its translation is CASSLDEGAEQFF. Drawing the rest from reference TRBV11-3 and TRBJ2-1, the complete variable domain is EAGVVQSPRYKIIEKKQPVAFWCNPISGHNTLYWYLQNLGQGPELLIRYENEEAVDDSQLPKDRFSAERLKGVDSTLKIQPAELGDSAVYLCASSLDEGAEQFFGPGTRLTVL.

This clone showed up just a few times. The CDR3 coding sequence is TGTGCCAGCACTCTAGCGCCGAGCACAGATACGCAGTATTTT. As protein: CASTLAPSTDTQYF. The chain has TRBV7-8 and TRBJ2-3; tentative D call: TRBD2 (6 bases). CDR3 size: 14 residues. V gave up 7 bases and J gave up 0 bases, with 11 bases separating them. Germline V CDR1 and CDR2: SGHVS, FQNEAQ.